This T cell receptor beta chain was captured by sequencing in a study of identical twins. Template switching added a universal primer site; cDNA carried unique molecular identifiers. TCRdb re-analysed the 5' RACE reads in MiXCR, keeping a single row per CDR3 protein. This table has roughly 720,000 distinct CDR3 sequences, 18% appearing once. Broader study findings: Cord blood's abundant beta clonotypes had fewer insertions, unlike memory repertoires.

Germline-derived CDR1 and CDR2 are SGHDT and YYEEEE. CDR3 size: 14 residues. J gave up 3 bases and V 4 bases, and 4 bases lay outside the gene matches. This clonotype was seen a handful of times. The antigen is undetermined. This same sample was also taken into another study, of T cells expressing NK-cell markers. That investigation notes: Repertoires of TCR beta were obtained from T cells sorted as CD3+CD56+NKG2C+, CD3+CD56+NKG2C- and CD3+CD56-NKG2C+.

Sequenced material: PBMCs. The sequence was obtained from a woman aged 18-29 years in good health. V gene TRBV5-6 combines with J gene TRBJ1-2, with 9 bases matching TRBD1. CDR3 sequence (DNA): TGTGCCAGCAGCACAGGGGACAGGGACTATGGCTACACCTTC. This codes for CASSTGDRDYGYTF.